This T cell receptor beta chain was observed in a study of beta chain features in type 1 diabetes listed by TCRdb under 2018. In terms of the full investigation: Mean age, gender distribution, total cell number and subset yield did not differ between patients and healthy donors. A total of around 100 million sorted cells were examined across all samples, and RNA yield correlated strongly with the number of cells per subset. In the study, TCRB repertoires of sorted circulating CD4+ T cell subsets from recently diagnosed type 1 diabetes patients were compared with those of matched healthy donors. Regulatory and stem cell-like memory subsets were obtained from only 8 patients and roughly eight healthy donors, while naive and central memory subsets were obtained from all 28 donors. Results and caveats for the whole study, not just this receptor: Because cDNA rather than genomic DNA was sequenced, highly expressing activated cells could have been over-represented, although no difference in activation and CD3 levels was found between groups. Fewer insertions and more nucleotide deletions at VDJ recombination sites were observed in patients with type 1 diabetes, implying thymic rearrangement abnormalities. Shorter templates might have been favored by PCR, but patient and control samples were amplified and corrected together, so both groups would have been affected equally by any skew. Naive, central memory and regulatory TCRB repertoires appeared to be more similar among patients than among healthy donors. Only small numbers of individuals were included in the HLA sub-analyses, which left unresolved whether HLA type had any influence on TCRB rearrangement. In all four CD4+ subsets, TCRB CDR3 length was moderately but significantly shorter in type 1 diabetes patients.

As concerns this clone: Its antigen target is currently unknown. One base away there is no much larger clone; base qualities are not given.

The CDR3 spans 16 residues, from the cysteine through the phenylalanine. Only the CDR3 DNA stays, 48 bases, in frame from base 1. Trimming takes 3 bases from V and 0 bases from J, and the germline ends sit 12 bases apart. From the germline V gene (reference sequence), CDR1 is GTSNPN and CDR2 is SVGIG. A single peripheral blood draw of about 116 mL on average was collected from each donor into heparinised tubes. A BD FACSAria II and a panel including CD45RO, CCR7, CD25, CD127, CD95 and CD27 were used to sort naive, central memory, regulatory and stem cell-like memory CD4+ T cells. A purity above 98% was achieved for all sorted populations. PBMCs were isolated right away by Lymphoprep density gradient centrifugation and were stained directly, without culture. So that batch effects would be minimized, each experiment stained and sorted samples in pairs, pairing one healthy donor with one patient. The entire isolated RNA was reverse transcribed using the High Capacity cDNA Reverse Transcription Kit, and thus expressed TCRB transcripts were sequenced. Deep immunoSEQ sequencing was applied to naive, central memory and regulatory T cell samples, giving an average of about 3.8 million total reads per sample. After sorted cells were lysed in RLT buffer, RNA was extracted with DNase-treated RNeasy Micro or Mini kits, with the choice depending on cell number. Each cell subset was processed separately to prevent cross-contamination, with patient and healthy donor samples processed together. The immunoSEQ multiplex PCR was used to amplify TCRB sequences from cDNA, generating 87-bp fragments that spanned the CDR3 region. Amplicons were sequenced on the Illumina HiSeq platform. In the source study's methods: PCR bias was computationally corrected using synthetic template baselines, reads within Hamming distance 2 were collapsed, and singletons that could not be merged were discarded. Reads were aligned against IMGT to assign V, D and J genes, CDR3 length and insertions or deletions at six rearrangement sites. Within each subset, clonotype counts were normalized to sorted cell number, after which true diversity and Gini coefficients were computed with the tcR R package. The overlap coefficient, calculated on TCRB nucleotide sequences, was used to quantify repertoire sharing. Out-of-frame TCRB sequences from naive cells were analyzed to stand in for the pre-selection repertoire. TCRdb stores this immuneACCESS table with in-frame sequences only. Part of the clones is absent; in the studies checked, under half of the shortfall reflects unresolved V genes, and no reason is known for the rest. For V, J and clone size, that table is used; D and trimming come from the DNA. This sample has 350,000 to 450,000 clones in its table, and roughly 16% of those were observed once. The ten largest clones add up to 0.019% of the sample.

This sequence was found in a woman aged 18-29 years in good health. The rearrangement joined TRBV30 to TRBJ2-6; the D gene identity is not certain. Sequencing was done on a sample of naive CD4+ T cells from blood. In the paper's terms, the cell subset or site label means: true naive CD4+ T cells. The DNA sequence is TGTGCCTGGAGAACTGGGCCCTACTCTGGGGCCAACGTCCTGACTTTC. The translation is CAWRTGPYSGANVLTF.